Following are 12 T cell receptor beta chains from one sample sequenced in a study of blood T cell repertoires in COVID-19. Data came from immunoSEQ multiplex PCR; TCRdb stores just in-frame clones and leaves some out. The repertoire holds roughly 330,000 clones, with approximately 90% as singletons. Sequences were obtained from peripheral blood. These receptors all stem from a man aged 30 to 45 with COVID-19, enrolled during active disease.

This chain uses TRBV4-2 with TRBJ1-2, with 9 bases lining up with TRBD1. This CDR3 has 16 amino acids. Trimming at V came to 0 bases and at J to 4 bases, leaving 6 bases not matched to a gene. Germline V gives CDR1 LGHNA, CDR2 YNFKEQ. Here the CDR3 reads CASSQDPGTGTYGYTF. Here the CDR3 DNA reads TGTGCCAGCAGCCAAGATCCCGGGACAGGGACCTATGGCTACACCTTC.

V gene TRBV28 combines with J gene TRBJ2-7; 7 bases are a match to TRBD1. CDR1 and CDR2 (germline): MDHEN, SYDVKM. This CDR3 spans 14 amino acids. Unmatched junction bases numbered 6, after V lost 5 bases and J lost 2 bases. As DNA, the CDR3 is TGTGCCAGCAGTAGTACCGGGACAGCCTACGAGCAGTACTTC. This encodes CASSSTGTAYEQYF.

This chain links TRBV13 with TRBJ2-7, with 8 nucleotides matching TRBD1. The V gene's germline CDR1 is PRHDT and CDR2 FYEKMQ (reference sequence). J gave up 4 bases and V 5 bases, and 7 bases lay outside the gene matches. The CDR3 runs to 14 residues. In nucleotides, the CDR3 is TGTGCCAGCAGCACCCGACAGGGGTTATACGAGCAGTACTTC. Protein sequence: CASSTRQGLYEQYF.

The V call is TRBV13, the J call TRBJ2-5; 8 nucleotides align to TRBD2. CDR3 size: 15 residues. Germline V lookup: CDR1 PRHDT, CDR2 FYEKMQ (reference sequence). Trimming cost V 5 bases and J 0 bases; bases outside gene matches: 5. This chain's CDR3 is CASSPGGPYQETQYF. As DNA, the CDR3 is TGTGCCAGCAGCCCGGGGGGGCCCTACCAAGAGACCCAGTACTTC.

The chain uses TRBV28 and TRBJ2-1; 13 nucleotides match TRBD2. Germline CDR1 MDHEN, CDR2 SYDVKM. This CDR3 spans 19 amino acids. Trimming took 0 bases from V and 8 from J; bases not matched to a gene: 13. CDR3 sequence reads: CASSLWQGDPLAGGYEQFF. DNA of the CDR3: TGTGCCAGCAGTTTATGGCAGGGTGATCCACTAGCGGGAGGGTATGAGCAGTTCTTC.

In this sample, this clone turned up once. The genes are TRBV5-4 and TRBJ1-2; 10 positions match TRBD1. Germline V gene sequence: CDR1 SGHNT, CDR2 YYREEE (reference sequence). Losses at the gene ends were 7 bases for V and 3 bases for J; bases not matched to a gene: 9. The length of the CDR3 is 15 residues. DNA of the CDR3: TGTGCCAGCGGCCAGACAGGGGGCTACGACTATGGCTACACCTTC. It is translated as CASGQTGGYDYGYTF.

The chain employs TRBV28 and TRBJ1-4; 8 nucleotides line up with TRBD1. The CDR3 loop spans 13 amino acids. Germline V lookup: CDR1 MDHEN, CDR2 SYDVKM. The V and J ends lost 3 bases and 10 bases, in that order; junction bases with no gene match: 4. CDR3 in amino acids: CASSFPTGGKLFF. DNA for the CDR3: TGTGCCAGCAGTTTCCCTACAGGGGGAAAACTGTTTTTT.

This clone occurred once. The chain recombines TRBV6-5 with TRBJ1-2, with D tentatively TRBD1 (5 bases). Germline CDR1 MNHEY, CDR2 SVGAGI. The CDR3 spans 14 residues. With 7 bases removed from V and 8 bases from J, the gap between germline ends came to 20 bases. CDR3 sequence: CASIPVGEASGYTF. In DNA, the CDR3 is TGTGCCAGCATTCCCGTGGGGGAGGCCTCCGGCTACACCTTC.

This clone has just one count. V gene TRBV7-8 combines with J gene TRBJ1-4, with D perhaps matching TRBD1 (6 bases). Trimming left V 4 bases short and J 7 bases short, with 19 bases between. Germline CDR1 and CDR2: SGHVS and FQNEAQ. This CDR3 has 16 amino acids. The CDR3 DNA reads TGTGCCAGCAGCTCCTCTAAACAGGGACGAAGTGAAAAACTGTTTTTT. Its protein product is CASSSSKQGRSEKLFF.

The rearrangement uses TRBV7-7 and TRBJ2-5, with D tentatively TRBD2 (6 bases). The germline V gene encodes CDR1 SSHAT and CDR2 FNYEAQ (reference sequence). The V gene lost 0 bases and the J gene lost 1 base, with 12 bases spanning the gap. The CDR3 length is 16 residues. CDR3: CASSLAGDFGQETQYF. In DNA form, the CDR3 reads TGTGCCAGCAGCTTAGCCGGGGACTTCGGCCAAGAGACCCAGTACTTC. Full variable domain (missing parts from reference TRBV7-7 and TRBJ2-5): GAGVSQSPRYKVTKRGQDVTLRCDPISSHATLYWYQQALGQGPEFLTYFNYEAQPDKSGLPSDRFSAERPEGSISTLTIQRTEQRDSAMYRCASSLAGDFGQETQYFGPGTRLLVL.

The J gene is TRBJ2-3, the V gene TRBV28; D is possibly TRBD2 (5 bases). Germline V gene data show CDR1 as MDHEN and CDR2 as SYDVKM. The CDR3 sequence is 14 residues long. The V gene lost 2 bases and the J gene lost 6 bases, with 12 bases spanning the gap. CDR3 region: CASSLGGSKDTQYF. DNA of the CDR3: TGTGCCAGCAGTTTAGGAGGTAGCAAGGATACGCAGTATTTT.

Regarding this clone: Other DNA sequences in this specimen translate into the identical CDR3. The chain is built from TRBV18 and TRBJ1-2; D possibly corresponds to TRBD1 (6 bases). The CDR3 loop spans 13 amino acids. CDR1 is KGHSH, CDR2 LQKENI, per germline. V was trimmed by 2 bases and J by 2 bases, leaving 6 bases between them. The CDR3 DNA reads TGTGCCAGCTCACCAGACAGGAACTATGGCTACACCTTC. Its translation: CASSPDRNYGYTF.